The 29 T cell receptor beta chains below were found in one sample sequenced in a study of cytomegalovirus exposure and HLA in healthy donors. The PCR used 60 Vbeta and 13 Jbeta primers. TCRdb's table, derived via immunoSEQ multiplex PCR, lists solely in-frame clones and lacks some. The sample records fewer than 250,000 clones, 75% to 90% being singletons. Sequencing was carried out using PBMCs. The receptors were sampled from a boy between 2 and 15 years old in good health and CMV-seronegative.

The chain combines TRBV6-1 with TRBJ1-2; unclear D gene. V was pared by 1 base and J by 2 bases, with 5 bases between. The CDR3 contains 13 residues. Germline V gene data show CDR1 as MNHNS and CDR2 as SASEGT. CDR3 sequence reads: CASSEVGNYGYTF. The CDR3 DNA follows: TGTGCCAGCAGTGAAGTCGGGAACTATGGCTACACCTTC.

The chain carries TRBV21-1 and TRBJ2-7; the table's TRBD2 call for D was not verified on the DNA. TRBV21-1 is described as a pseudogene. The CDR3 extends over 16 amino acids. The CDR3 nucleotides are TGTGCCAGCACCCGGACAGTAGCGGGGGAAACCTACGAGCAGTACTTC. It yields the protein CASTRTVAGETYEQYF.

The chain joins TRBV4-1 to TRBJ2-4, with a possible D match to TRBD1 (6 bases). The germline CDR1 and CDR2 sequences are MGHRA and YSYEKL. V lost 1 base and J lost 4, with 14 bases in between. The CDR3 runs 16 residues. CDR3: CASSQGQAFKKNIQYF. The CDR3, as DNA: TGCGCCAGCAGCCAAGGACAGGCCTTTAAAAAAAACATTCAGTACTTC.

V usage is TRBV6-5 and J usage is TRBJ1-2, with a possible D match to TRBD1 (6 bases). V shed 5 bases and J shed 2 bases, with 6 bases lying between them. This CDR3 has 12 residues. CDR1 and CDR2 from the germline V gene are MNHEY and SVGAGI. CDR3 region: CASSGQNYGYTF. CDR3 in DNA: TGTGCCAGCAGTGGACAGAACTATGGCTACACCTTC.

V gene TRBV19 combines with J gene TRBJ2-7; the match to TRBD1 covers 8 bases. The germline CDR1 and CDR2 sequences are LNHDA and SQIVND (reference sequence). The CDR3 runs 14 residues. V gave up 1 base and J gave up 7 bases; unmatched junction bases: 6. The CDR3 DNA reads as TGTGCCAGTAGTATAGGCGCAGGGGGCCAAGAGCAGTACTTC. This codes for CASSIGAGGQEQYF.

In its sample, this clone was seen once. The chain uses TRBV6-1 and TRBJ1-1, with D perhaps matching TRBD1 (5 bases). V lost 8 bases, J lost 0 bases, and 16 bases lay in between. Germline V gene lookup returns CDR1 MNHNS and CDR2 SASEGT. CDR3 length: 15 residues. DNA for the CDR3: TGTGCCAGCGGAGACGGGGGGGAAATGAACACTGAAGCTTTCTTT. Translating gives CASGDGGEMNTEAFF.

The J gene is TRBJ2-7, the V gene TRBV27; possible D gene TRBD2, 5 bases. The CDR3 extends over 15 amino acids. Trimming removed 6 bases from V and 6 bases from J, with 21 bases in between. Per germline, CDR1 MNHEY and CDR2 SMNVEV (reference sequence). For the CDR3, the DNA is TGTGCCAGCAGCCTGTCCGGGAAATCTTACTCCGAGCAGTACTTC. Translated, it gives CASSLSGKSYSEQYF.

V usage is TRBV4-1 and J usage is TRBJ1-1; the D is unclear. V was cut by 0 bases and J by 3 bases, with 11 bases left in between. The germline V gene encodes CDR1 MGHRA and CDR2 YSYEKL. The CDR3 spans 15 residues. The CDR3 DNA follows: TGCGCCAGCAGCCAAGATCGCGGAGCGGACACTGAAGCTTTCTTT. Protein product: CASSQDRGADTEAFF.

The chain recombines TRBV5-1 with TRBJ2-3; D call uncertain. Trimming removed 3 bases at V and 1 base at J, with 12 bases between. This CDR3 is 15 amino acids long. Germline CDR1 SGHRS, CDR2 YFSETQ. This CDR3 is CASSSKIVGTDTQYF. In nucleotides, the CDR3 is TGCGCCAGCAGCTCCAAAATTGTAGGCACAGATACGCAGTATTTT.

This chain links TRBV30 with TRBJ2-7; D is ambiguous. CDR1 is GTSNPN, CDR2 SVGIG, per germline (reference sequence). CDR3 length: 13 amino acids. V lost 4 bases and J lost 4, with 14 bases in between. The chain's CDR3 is CAWNVGTAYEQYF. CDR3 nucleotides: TGTGCCTGGAACGTCGGTACCGCATACGAGCAGTACTTC.

In DNA, the CDR3 is TGCGCCAGCAGCCAAGAGACAGCCACAGATACGCAGTATTTT. It specifies CASSQETATDTQYF. V gene TRBV4-1 combines with J gene TRBJ2-3; possible D gene TRBD1, 5 bases. From germline, CDR1 is MGHRA and CDR2 YSYEKL. The CDR3 has 14 amino acids. V lost 0 bases and J 2 bases, leaving 6 bases between the germline ends.

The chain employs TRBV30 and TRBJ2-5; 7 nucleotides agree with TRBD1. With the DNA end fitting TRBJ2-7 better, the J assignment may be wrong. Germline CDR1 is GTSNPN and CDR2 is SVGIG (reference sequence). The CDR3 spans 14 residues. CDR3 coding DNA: TGTGCCTGGGCGTCGACAGGGCGCTCCTACGAGCAGTACTTC. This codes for CAWASTGRSYEQYF.

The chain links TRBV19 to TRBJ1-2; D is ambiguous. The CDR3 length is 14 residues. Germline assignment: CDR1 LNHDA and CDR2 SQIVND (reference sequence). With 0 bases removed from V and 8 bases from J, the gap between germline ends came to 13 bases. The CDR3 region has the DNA TGTGCCAGTAGTATAGATCGGGTCTCGAGGGGCTACACCTTC. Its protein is CASSIDRVSRGYTF. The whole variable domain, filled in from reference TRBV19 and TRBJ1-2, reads DGGITQSPKYLFRKEGQNVTLSCEQNLNHDAMYWYRQDPGQGLRLIYYSQIVNDFQKGDIAEGYSVSREKKESFPLTVTSAQKNPTAFYLCASSIDRVSRGYTFGSGTRLTVV.

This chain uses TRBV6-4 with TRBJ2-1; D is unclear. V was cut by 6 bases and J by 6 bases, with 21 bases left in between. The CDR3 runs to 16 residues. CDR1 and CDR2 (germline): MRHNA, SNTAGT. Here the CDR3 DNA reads TGTGCCAGCAGCTCTGATTCTGGAGCTTCATCCAATGAGCAGTTCTTC. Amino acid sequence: CASSSDSGASSNEQFF.

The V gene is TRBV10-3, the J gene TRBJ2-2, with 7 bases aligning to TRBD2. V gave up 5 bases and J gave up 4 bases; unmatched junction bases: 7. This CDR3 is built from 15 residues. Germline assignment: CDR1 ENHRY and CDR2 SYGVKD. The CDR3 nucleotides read TGTGCCATCAGTAGCGGGACCGCGGCCACCGGGGAGCTGTTTTTT. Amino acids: CAISSGTAATGELFF.

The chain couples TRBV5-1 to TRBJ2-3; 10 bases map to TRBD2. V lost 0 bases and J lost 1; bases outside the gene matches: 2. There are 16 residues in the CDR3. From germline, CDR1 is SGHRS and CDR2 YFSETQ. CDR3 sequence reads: CASSLGAGGGTDTQYF. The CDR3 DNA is TGCGCCAGCAGCTTGGGAGCGGGAGGGGGCACAGATACGCAGTATTTT. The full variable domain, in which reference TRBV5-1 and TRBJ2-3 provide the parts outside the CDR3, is KAGVTQTPRYLIKTRGQQVTLSCSPISGHRSVSWYQQTPGQGLQFLFEYFSETQRNKGNFPGRFSGRQFSNSRSEMNVSTLELGDSALYLCASSLGAGGGTDTQYFGPGTRLTVL.

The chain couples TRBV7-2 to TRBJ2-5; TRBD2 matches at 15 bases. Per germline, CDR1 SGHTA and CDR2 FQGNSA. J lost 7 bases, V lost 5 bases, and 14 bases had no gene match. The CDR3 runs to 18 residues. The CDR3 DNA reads TGTGCCAGCAGCCCCGTCGTGGGACTAGCGGGAGGCGGGGGGACCCAGTACTTC. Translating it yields CASSPVVGLAGGGGTQYF.

The DNA for the CDR3 is TGTGCCAGCAGTGTTGGGACAGGACCCTACGAGCAGTACTTC. This translates into CASSVGTGPYEQYF. V usage is TRBV6-1 and J usage is TRBJ2-7; 8 bases fit TRBD1. In germline, CDR1 is MNHNS, CDR2 SASEGT. The ends lost 4 bases at V and 2 bases at J; junction bases unmatched: 4. There are 14 residues in the CDR3.

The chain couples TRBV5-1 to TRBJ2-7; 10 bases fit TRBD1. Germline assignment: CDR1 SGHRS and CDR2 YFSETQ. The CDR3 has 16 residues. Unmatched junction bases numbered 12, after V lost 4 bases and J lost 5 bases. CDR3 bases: TGCGCCAGCAGCCTAGAATTCCTGACAGGGGGCGACGAGCAGTACTTC. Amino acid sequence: CASSLEFLTGGDEQYF.

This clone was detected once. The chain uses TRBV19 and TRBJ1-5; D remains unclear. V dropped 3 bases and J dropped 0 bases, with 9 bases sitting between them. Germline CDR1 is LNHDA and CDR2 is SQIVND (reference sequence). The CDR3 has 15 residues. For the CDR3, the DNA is TGTGCCAGTAGTATGGCCGGGGATAGCAATCAGCCCCAGCATTTT. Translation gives CASSMAGDSNQPQHF.

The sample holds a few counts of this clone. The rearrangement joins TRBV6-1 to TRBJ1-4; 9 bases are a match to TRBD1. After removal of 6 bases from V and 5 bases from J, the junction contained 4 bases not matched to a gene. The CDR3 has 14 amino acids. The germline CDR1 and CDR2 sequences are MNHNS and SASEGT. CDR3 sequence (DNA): TGTGCCAGCAGGACCGGGACAGGGAATGAAAAACTGTTTTTT. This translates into CASRTGTGNEKLFF.

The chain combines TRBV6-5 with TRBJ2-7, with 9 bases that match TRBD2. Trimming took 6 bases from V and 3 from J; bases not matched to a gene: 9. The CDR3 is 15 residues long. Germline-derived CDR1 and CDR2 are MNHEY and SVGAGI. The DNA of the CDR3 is TGTGCCAGCAGCGACGGGGCGGGAGGGTTCTACGAGCAGTACTTC. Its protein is CASSDGAGGFYEQYF.

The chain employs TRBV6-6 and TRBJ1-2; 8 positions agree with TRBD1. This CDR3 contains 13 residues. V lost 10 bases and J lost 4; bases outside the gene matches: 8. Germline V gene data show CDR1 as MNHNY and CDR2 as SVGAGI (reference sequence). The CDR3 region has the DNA TGTGCCAACTCCCAGGGACAGGTCTATGGCTACACCTTC. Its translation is CANSQGQVYGYTF.

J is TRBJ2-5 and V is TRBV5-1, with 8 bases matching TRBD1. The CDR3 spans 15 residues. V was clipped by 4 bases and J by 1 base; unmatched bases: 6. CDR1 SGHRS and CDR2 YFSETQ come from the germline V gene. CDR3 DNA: TGCGCCAGCAGCACTGGACAGGGTGCCCAAGAGACCCAGTACTTC. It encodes CASSTGQGAQETQYF.

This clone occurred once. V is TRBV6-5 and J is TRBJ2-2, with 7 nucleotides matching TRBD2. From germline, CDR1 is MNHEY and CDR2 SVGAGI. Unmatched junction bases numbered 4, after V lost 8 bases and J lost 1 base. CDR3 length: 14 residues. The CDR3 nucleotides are TGTGCCAGCTCGGCGGGGGAGAACACCGGGGAGCTGTTTTTT. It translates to CASSAGENTGELFF.

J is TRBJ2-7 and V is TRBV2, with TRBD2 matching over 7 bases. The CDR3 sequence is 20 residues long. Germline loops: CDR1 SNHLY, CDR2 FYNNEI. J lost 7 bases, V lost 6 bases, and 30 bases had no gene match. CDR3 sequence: CASSYIIPSGKSGARLEQYF. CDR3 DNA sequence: TGTGCCAGCAGCTACATAATCCCTAGCGGTAAGAGCGGGGCCCGCCTAGAGCAGTACTTC. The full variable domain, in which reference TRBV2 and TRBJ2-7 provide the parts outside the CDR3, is EPEVTQTPSHQVTQMGQEVILRCVPISNHLYFYWYRQILGQKVEFLVSFYNNEISEKSEIFDDQFSVERPDGSNFTLKIRSTKLEDSAMYFCASSYIIPSGKSGARLEQYFGPGTRLTVT.

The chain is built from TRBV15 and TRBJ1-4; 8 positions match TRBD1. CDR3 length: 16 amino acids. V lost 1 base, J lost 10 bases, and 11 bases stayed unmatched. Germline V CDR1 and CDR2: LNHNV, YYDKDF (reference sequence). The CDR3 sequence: CATSRVPGGERGKLFF. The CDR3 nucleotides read TGTGCCACCAGCAGAGTTCCAGGGGGCGAGCGGGGAAAACTGTTTTTT.

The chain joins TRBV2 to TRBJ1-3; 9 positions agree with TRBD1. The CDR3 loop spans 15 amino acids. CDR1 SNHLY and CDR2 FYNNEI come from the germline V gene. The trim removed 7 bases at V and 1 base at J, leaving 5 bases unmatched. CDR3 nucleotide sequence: TGTGCCAGCACCGCCGGGACAGGGTCTGGAAACACCATATATTTT. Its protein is CASTAGTGSGNTIYF.

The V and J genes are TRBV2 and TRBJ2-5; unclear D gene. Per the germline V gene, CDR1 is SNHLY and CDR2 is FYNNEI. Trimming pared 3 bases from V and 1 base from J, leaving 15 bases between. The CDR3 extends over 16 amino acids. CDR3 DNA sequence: TGTGCCAGCAGTGATTCTGTACTCCAATTCCAAGAGACCCAGTACTTC. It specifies CASSDSVLQFQETQYF. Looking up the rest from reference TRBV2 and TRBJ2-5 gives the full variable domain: EPEVTQTPSHQVTQMGQEVILRCVPISNHLYFYWYRQILGQKVEFLVSFYNNEISEKSEIFDDQFSVERPDGSNFTLKIRSTKLEDSAMYFCASSDSVLQFQETQYFGPGTRLLVL.